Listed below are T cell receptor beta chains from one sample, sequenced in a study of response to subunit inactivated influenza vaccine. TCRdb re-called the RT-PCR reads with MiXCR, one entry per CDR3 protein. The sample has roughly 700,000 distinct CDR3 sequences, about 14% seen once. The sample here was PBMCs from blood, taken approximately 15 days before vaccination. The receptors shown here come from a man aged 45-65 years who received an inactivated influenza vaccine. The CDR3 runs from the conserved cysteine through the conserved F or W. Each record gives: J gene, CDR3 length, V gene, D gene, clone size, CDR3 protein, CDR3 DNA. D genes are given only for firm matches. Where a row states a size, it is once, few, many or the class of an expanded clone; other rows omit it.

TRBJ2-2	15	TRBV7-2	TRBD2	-	CASSNTSGVTGELFF	TGTGCCAGCAGCAACACTAGCGGGGTCACCGGGGAGCTGTTTTTT
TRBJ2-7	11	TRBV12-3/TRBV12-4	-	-	CVTLPFYEQYF	TGTGTCACCCTCCCATTTTACGAGCAGTACTTC
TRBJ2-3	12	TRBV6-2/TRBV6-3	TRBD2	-	CASRQLAGAQYF	TGTGCCAGCAGGCAACTAGCGGGCGCGCAGTATTTT
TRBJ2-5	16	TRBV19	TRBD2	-	CASSIGVLAGQETQYF	TGTGCCAGTAGTATAGGGGTACTAGCGGGACAAGAGACCCAGTACTTC
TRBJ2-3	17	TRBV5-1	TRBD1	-	CASSLRGRTISTDTQYF	TGCGCCAGCAGCTTGAGGGGGCGGACCATTAGCACAGATACGCAGTATTTT
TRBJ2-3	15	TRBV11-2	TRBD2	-	CASSLTSGNSDTQYF	TGTGCCAGCAGCTTGACTAGCGGGAACTCAGATACGCAGTATTTT
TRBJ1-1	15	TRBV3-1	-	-	CASSPRAGIGTEAFF	TGTGCCAGCAGCCCGCGGGCAGGGATCGGCACTGAAGCTTTCTTT
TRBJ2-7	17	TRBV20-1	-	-	CSAEEGRHQDRLYEQYF	TGCAGTGCGGAAGAAGGGCGACACCAGGACAGACTCTACGAGCAGTACTTC
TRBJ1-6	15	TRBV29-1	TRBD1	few	CSVMTGTDYNSPLHF	TGCAGCGTTATGACCGGGACAGATTATAATTCACCCCTCCACTTT
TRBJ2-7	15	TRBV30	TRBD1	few	CAWSVLGQGAYEQYF	TGTGCCTGGAGTGTACTGGGACAGGGGGCTTACGAGCAGTACTTC
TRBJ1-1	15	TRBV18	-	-	CASSPREGQNTEAFF	TGTGCCAGCTCACCACGAGAGGGCCAGAACACTGAAGCTTTCTTT
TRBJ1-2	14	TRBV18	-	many	CASSPQGINYGYTF	TGTGCCAGCTCACCACAGGGGATTAACTATGGCTACACCTTC
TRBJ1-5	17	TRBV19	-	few	CASSIFRQGRANQPQHF	TGTGCCAGTAGTATATTTCGGCAGGGCAGGGCCAATCAGCCCCAGCATTTT
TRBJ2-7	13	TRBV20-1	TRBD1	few	CSATDRGPHEQYF	TGCAGTGCTACGGACAGGGGTCCCCACGAGCAGTACTTC
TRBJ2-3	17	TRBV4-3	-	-	CASSQEGGAGRTDTQYF	TGCGCCAGCAGCCAAGAGGGTGGGGCGGGACGGACAGATACGCAGTATTTT
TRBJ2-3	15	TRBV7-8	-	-	CASSLELGITDTQYF	TGTGCCAGCAGCTTAGAGCTTGGGATTACAGATACGCAGTATTTT
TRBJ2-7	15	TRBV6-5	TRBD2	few	CASSTRLAVSYEQYF	TGTGCCAGCAGTACACGACTAGCGGTTTCCTACGAGCAGTACTTC
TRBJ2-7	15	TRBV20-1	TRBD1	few	CSAQARDRSPYEQYF	TGCAGTGCTCAAGCGCGGGACAGGTCCCCATACGAGCAGTACTTC
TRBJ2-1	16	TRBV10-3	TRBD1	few	CAISDRSGTGGPEQFF	TGTGCCATCAGTGATCGATCCGGGACAGGGGGTCCTGAGCAGTTCTTC
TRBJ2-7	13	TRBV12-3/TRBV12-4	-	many	CASGADGKYEQYF	TGTGCCAGCGGGGCGGACGGAAAGTACGAGCAGTACTTC
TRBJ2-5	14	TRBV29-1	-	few	CSVGSPSRVETQYF	TGCAGCGTTGGGTCCCCTAGCAGGGTGGAGACCCAGTACTTC
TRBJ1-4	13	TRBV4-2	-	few	CASRTDPNEKLFF	TGTGCCAGCAGGACCGATCCTAATGAAAAACTGTTTTTT
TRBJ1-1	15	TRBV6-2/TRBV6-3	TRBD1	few	CASSYSWTGGTEAFF	TGTGCCAGCAGTTACTCCTGGACAGGGGGCACTGAAGCTTTCTTT
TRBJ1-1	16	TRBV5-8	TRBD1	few	CASSPDREVVVSEAFF	TGTGCCAGCAGCCCGGACAGGGAGGTGGTGGTCTCTGAAGCTTTCTTT
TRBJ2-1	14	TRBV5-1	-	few	CASSTANPSNEQFF	TGCGCCAGCAGCACAGCTAATCCATCCAATGAGCAGTTCTTC
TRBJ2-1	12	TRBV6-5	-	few	CASRTDRNEQFF	TGTGCCAGCAGAACAGACAGGAATGAGCAGTTCTTC
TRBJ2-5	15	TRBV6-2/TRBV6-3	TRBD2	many	CASSYLAENQETQYF	TGTGCCAGCAGTTATCTAGCGGAAAACCAAGAGACCCAGTACTTC
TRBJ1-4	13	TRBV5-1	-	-	CASSLAPSEKLFF	TGCGCCAGCAGCTTGGCCCCCTCCGAAAAACTGTTTTTT
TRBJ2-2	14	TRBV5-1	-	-	CASSLSGFTGELFF	TGCGCCAGCAGTTTATCCGGGTTCACCGGGGAGCTGTTTTTT
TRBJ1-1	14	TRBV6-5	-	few	CASSLSRGGTEAFF	TGTGCCAGCAGTTTGTCCAGGGGAGGCACTGAAGCTTTCTTT
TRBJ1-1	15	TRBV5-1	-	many	CASSLGPGVNTEAFF	TGCGCCAGCAGCTTGGGTCCAGGGGTGAACACTGAAGCTTTCTTT
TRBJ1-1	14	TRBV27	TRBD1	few	CASTETGLNTEAFF	TGTGCCAGCACCGAGACAGGGTTGAACACTGAAGCTTTCTTT
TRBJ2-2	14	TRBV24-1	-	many	CATSGRTGTGELFF	TGTGCCACCAGTGGCAGAACAGGGACCGGGGAGCTGTTTTTT
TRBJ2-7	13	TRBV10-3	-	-	CAISPIQGREQYF	TGTGCCATCAGTCCCATACAGGGTCGAGAGCAGTACTTC
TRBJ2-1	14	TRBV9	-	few	CASSVAGVGNEQFF	TGTGCCAGCAGCGTAGCGGGAGTGGGCAATGAGCAGTTCTTC
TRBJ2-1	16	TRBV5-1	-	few	CASSQYRSSSYNEQFF	TGCGCCAGCAGCCAATACAGGAGTAGCTCCTACAATGAGCAGTTCTTC
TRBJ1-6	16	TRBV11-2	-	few	CASRNTQLGSASPLHF	TGTGCCAGCAGAAATACACAACTCGGATCGGCTTCACCCCTCCACTTT
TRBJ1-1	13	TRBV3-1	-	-	CASSQMGLSEAFF	TGTGCCAGCAGCCAAATGGGACTAAGTGAAGCTTTCTTT
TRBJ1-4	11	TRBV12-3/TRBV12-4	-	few	CASSKTGPVFF	TGTGCCAGCAGTAAGACCGGGCCCGTGTTTTTT
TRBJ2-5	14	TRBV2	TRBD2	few	CASNVGGFQETQYF	TGTGCCAGCAACGTGGGAGGGTTCCAAGAGACCCAGTACTTC
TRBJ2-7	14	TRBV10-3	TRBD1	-	CAITLGQGKYEQYF	TGTGCCATCACCTTGGGACAGGGAAAGTACGAGCAGTACTTC
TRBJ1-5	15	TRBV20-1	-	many	CSARDLEYSNQPQHF	TGCAGTGCTAGAGATCTCGAGTATAGCAATCAGCCCCAGCATTTT
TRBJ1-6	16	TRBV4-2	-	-	CASSQDGAGGTSPLHF	TGTGCCAGCAGCCAAGATGGCGCCGGGGGGACTTCACCCCTCCACTTT